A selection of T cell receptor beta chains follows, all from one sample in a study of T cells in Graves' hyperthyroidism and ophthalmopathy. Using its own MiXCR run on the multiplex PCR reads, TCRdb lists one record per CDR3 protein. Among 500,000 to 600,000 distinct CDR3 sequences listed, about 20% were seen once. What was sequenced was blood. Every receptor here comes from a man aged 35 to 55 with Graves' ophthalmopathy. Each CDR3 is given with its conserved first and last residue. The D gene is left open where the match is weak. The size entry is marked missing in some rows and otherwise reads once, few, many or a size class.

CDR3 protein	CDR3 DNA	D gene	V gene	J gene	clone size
CSVESQGGQEAFF	TGCAGCGTTGAAAGCCAGGGGGGTCAGGAAGCTTTCTTT	TRBD1	TRBV29-1	TRBJ1-1	few
CASSLATNTEAFF	TGTGCCAGCAGCCTTGCGACGAACACTGAAGCTTTCTTT	-	TRBV11-1	TRBJ1-1	many
CASSVEPTGFNEQFF	TGTGCCAGCAGCGTAGAGCCGACAGGGTTCAATGAGCAGTTCTTC	TRBD1	TRBV9	TRBJ2-1	-
CASNYAVIETQYF	TGTGCCAGCAACTACGCAGTGATAGAGACCCAGTACTTC	-	TRBV2	TRBJ2-5	many
CASSHRTGYAGELFF	TGTGCCAGCAGCCACCGGACAGGGTACGCCGGGGAGCTGTTTTTT	TRBD1	TRBV27	TRBJ2-2	-
CASSLSGGGVGGYTF	TGTGCCAGCAGTTTATCAGGCGGGGGGGTAGGAGGCTACACCTTC	-	TRBV12-3/TRBV12-4	TRBJ1-2	few
CASSLSQGGKLDTQYF	TGTGCCAGCAGCTTATCCCAAGGGGGGAAATTAGATACGCAGTATTTT	-	TRBV7-3	TRBJ2-3	few
CASKVGTSNTEAFF	TGTGCCAGCAAGGTGGGGACGTCGAACACTGAAGCTTTCTTT	-	TRBV19	TRBJ1-1	few
CASRVIGLAENTGELFF	TGTGCCAGTAGGGTGATTGGGTTAGCGGAAAACACCGGGGAGCTGTTTTTT	-	TRBV19	TRBJ2-2	-
CACTSGGLQSNGYTF	TGTGCCTGCACTTCCGGGGGGCTCCAATCGAATGGCTACACCTTC	-	TRBV30	TRBJ1-2	many
CASSPRGTSGVGIYEQYF	TGTGCCAGCAGTCCCAGGGGGACTAGCGGAGTGGGTATATACGAGCAGTACTTC	TRBD2	TRBV6-2/TRBV6-3	TRBJ2-7	-
CASSYQNTGELFF	TGTGCCAGCAGTTACCAGAACACCGGGGAGCTGTTTTTT	-	TRBV6-6	TRBJ2-2	few
CASSLRGSDRSYEQYF	TGTGCCAGCAGTTTGAGGGGTAGCGATAGGTCCTACGAGCAGTACTTC	-	TRBV28	TRBJ2-7	many
CASSQGQGAQMNTEAFF	TGCGCCAGCAGCCAAGGCCAGGGGGCACAAATGAACACTGAAGCTTTCTTT	TRBD1	TRBV4-1	TRBJ1-1	-
CASSVGPGFEQYF	TGTGCCAGCAGCGTAGGTCCTGGCTTCGAGCAGTACTTC	-	TRBV9	TRBJ2-7	-
CASSLGVREGLYF	TGTGCCAGCAGCTTGGGGGTGAGAGAGGGTCTGTACTTC	-	TRBV5-5	TRBJ2-5	-
CASSWRGQMNTEAFF	TGTGCCAGCAGCTGGCGGGGCCAAATGAACACTGAAGCTTTCTTT	-	TRBV11-2	TRBJ1-1	-
CASSGGGGGPTTTQYF	TGTGCCAGCAGTGGGGGAGGCGGGGGGCCGACCACGACCCAGTACTTC	TRBD2	TRBV2	TRBJ2-5	many
CASSLFGGAGGRIKQFF	TGTGCCAGCAGTTTATTCGGGGGTGCGGGAGGTCGAATAAAGCAGTTCTTC	TRBD2	TRBV28	TRBJ2-1	many
CASSSAGGASFYGYTF	TGTGCCAGCAGCTCCGCCGGGGGAGCGTCCTTCTATGGCTACACCTTC	-	TRBV3-1	TRBJ1-2	many
CASSRKPTGGNQPQHF	TGTGCCAGCAGCCGAAAACCGACAGGGGGCAATCAGCCCCAGCATTTT	TRBD1	TRBV12-3/TRBV12-4	TRBJ1-5	many
CASSVSGATYNEQFF	TGTGCCAGCAGCGTCAGCGGGGCCACCTACAATGAGCAGTTCTTC	TRBD2	TRBV9	TRBJ2-1	-
CASSLARGGYNEQFF	TGTGCCAGCAGCTTAGCGAGGGGCGGCTACAATGAGCAGTTCTTC	-	TRBV7-2	TRBJ2-1	many
CASSGRQGSGYNEQFF	TGTGCCAGCAGCGGACGACAGGGTTCAGGGTACAATGAGCAGTTCTTC	TRBD1	TRBV9	TRBJ2-1	few
CASSGGQGSGETQYF	TGTGCCAGCAGCGGGGGACAGGGGAGCGGGGAGACCCAGTACTTC	TRBD1	TRBV11-2	TRBJ2-5	many
CASSYGGYGYTF	TGTGCCAGCAGTTACGGGGGGTACGGCTACACCTTC	-	TRBV6-6	TRBJ1-2	many
CASSLALAGGHEQYF	TGTGCCAGCAGCTTGGCACTAGCGGGAGGACACGAGCAGTACTTC	TRBD2	TRBV5-4	TRBJ2-7	few
CASSLTAGRGYTF	TGTGCCAGCAGCTTAACCGCAGGGCGAGGCTACACCTTC	-	TRBV7-3	TRBJ1-2	-
CASSLRQSTNEKLFF	TGTGCCAGCTCACTCAGACAGTCAACTAATGAAAAACTGTTTTTT	-	TRBV18	TRBJ1-4	-
CASRYSLGQGAYEQYF	TGTGCCAGCAGGTACTCCCTGGGACAGGGGGCCTACGAGCAGTACTTC	TRBD1	TRBV28	TRBJ2-7	many
CASTSIRDSYTF	TGTGCCAGCACTTCCATCCGGGACAGCTACACCTTC	-	TRBV12-3/TRBV12-4	TRBJ1-2	-
CASSRTGYSNQPQHF	TGTGCCAGCAGCCGGACAGGGTATAGCAATCAGCCCCAGCATTTT	TRBD1	TRBV27	TRBJ1-5	many
CASRDLGTADTQYF	TGTGCCAGCAGGGACCTGGGAACTGCAGATACGCAGTATTTT	-	TRBV6-1	TRBJ2-3	-
CSVAGGSGNTIYF	TGCAGCGTAGCAGGGGGCTCTGGAAACACCATATATTTT	TRBD1	TRBV29-1	TRBJ1-3	few
CASSTRLAVTYEQYF	TGTGCCAGTAGTACTCGACTAGCGGTTACCTACGAGCAGTACTTC	TRBD2	TRBV19	TRBJ2-7	few
CASSGGNRDLRAFF	TGTGCCAGCAGTGGGGGGAACAGGGACCTGAGGGCTTTCTTT	-	TRBV6-1	TRBJ1-1	-
CASSRDGENTEAFF	TGTGCCAGCAGTCGAGACGGAGAGAACACTGAAGCTTTCTTT	-	TRBV2	TRBJ1-1	many
CASSPDETGPGYTF	TGTGCCAGCAGCCCGGACGAGACAGGGCCTGGCTACACCTTC	TRBD1	TRBV3-1	TRBJ1-2	many
CTSSSRQGLGTEAFF	TGTACCAGCAGCTCCAGACAGGGGCTGGGCACTGAAGCTTTCTTT	TRBD1	TRBV7-9	TRBJ1-1	once
CASSPMRTAGNTIYF	TGTGCCAGCAGCCCGATGAGGACAGCTGGAAACACCATATATTTT	-	TRBV7-9	TRBJ1-3	-
CASSLEGGSGSPLHF	TGCGCCAGCAGCTTGGAAGGGGGGTCGGGGTCACCCCTCCACTTT	-	TRBV5-1	TRBJ1-6	-
CASSLTGAGQPQHF	TGTGCCAGCAGCTTAACAGGGGCCGGTCAGCCCCAGCATTTT	TRBD1	TRBV11-2	TRBJ1-5	-
CASLTAGGLGETQYF	TGTGCCAGCCTGACCGCGGGGGGCTTAGGAGAGACCCAGTACTTC	TRBD2	TRBV2	TRBJ2-5	-
CASSLTSAGKTQYF	TGTGCCAGTAGTTTAACTAGCGCGGGAAAGACCCAGTACTTC	TRBD2	TRBV19	TRBJ2-5	-
CASSTIASTDTQYF	TGTGCCAGCTCAACGATTGCGAGCACAGATACGCAGTATTTT	-	TRBV18	TRBJ2-3	few
CASRPYRDAAAREQFF	TGTGCCAGCAGACCCTACAGGGATGCCGCCGCGCGTGAGCAGTTCTTC	-	TRBV5-4	TRBJ2-1	-
CASSSAVPETQYF	TGTGCCAGCAGTTCGGCGGTTCCGGAGACCCAGTACTTC	-	TRBV28	TRBJ2-5	many
CASSAGTSGIADTQYF	TGCGCCAGCAGCGCCGGGACTAGCGGGATAGCAGATACGCAGTATTTT	TRBD2	TRBV5-1	TRBJ2-3	many
CSAHAGSSYEQYF	TGCAGTGCCCACGCGGGAAGCTCCTACGAGCAGTACTTC	-	TRBV20-1	TRBJ2-7	many
CASSEGWGRSSYNEQFF	TGTGCCAGCAGTGAGGGGTGGGGCAGGAGCTCCTACAATGAGCAGTTCTTC	-	TRBV25-1	TRBJ2-1	-
CASSALTGGTEKLFF	TGTGCCAGCAGTGCTCTGACAGGGGGCACTGAAAAACTGTTTTTT	TRBD1	TRBV6-1	TRBJ1-4	-